The 2 T cell receptor beta chains presented below share a single source sample, sequenced in a study of a mutant IDH1 vaccine in newly diagnosed glioma. Their antigen targets remain unknown. Method: immunoSEQ multiplex PCR; TCRdb's copy keeps in-frame clones and lacks some. The table lists about 40,000 clones, roughly 84% of them singletons, with roughly 2% in the top ten. Time point indicated: week 11, during vaccination. Every vaccine dose comprised 300 ug of mutant IDH1 20-mer peptide plus topical imiquimod. The sequences come from PBMCs, collected from a glioma patient whose treatment included an IDH1 peptide vaccine. Every receptor here comes from a man in his forties or fifties with glioma.

V usage is TRBV27 and J usage is TRBJ1-4; 7 bases fit TRBD1. The V segment lost 3 bases and the J segment 5 bases; nucleotides outside the gene matches: 3. CDR3 size: 14 residues. In germline, CDR1 is MNHEY, CDR2 SMNVEV (reference sequence). The CDR3 DNA follows: TGTGCCAGCAGTTTTTTCAGGGGGAATGAAAAACTGTTTTTT. Protein product: CASSFFRGNEKLFF.

The CDR3 here is CASRGAAANEKLFF. For the CDR3, the DNA is TGCGCCAGCAGGGGGGCCGCGGCTAATGAAAAACTGTTTTTT. This chain uses TRBV10-2 with TRBJ1-4; maybe TRBD1 (6 bases). Germline V gene data show CDR1 as WSHSY and CDR2 as SAAADI. Trimming cost V 6 bases and J 3 bases, with 11 bases left between them. The CDR3 contains 14 residues.